The 14 T cell receptor beta chains below were found in one sample sequenced in a study of cytomegalovirus exposure and HLA in healthy donors. PCR involved 60 Vbeta and 13 Jbeta primers. Here immunoSEQ multiplex PCR was the method, and the copy in TCRdb shows in-frame clones only, minus some. Of 70,000 to 100,000 clones listed, under 80% are singletons. Sequenced input: PBMCs. The receptor set was obtained from a woman between 45 and 60 years old in good health and CMV-seropositive.

This chain connects TRBV7-2 to TRBJ2-3; TRBD2 matches at 8 bases. Germline V gene sequence: CDR1 SGHTA, CDR2 FQGNSA. Germline trimming cut 2 bases from V and 4 bases from J; bases unmatched to any gene: 5. This CDR3 has 15 residues. CDR3 residues: CASSLRGSGADTQYF. Here the CDR3 DNA reads TGTGCCAGCAGCTTACGGGGTAGCGGGGCAGATACGCAGTATTTT.

This clone was found a few times. This chain uses TRBV19 with TRBJ1-6; D not certain. There are 17 residues in the CDR3. Trimming pared 5 bases from V and 6 bases from J, leaving 20 bases between. CDR1 LNHDA and CDR2 SQIVND come from the germline V gene (reference sequence). CDR3 loop: CASSLRPGVVPNSPLHF. Written as DNA, the CDR3 is TGTGCCAGTAGTTTAAGACCCGGGGTGGTACCTAATTCACCCCTCCACTTT.

This chain connects TRBV7-3 to TRBJ2-2; D remains unclear. CDR3 length: 14 amino acids. V was pared by 1 base and J by 2 bases, with 5 bases between. From germline, CDR1 is SGHTA and CDR2 FQGTGA. CDR3 coding DNA: TGTGCCAGCAGCTTAATCCTAAACACCGGGGAGCTGTTTTTT. Residues: CASSLILNTGELFF.

The chain combines TRBV5-5 with TRBJ2-1; D perhaps matches TRBD2 (7 bases). The germline V gene encodes CDR1 SGHKS and CDR2 YYEKEE (reference sequence). The CDR3 contains 15 residues. The V and J ends lost 4 bases and 6 bases respectively, with 17 bases between them. CDR3 loop: CASSDLGGGPNEQFF. CDR3 bases: TGTGCCAGCAGCGACCTGGGCGGGGGCCCCAATGAGCAGTTCTTC. The complete variable domain, with remaining parts taken from reference TRBV5-5 and TRBJ2-1, reads DAGVTQSPTHLIKTRGQQVTLRCSPISGHKSVSWYQQVLGQGPQFIFQYYEKEERGRGNFPDRFSARQFPNYSSELNVNALLLGDSALYLCASSDLGGGPNEQFFGPGTRLTVL.

The chain is built from TRBV7-9 and TRBJ2-3, with 14 bases fitting TRBD2. V was pared by 4 bases and J by 4 bases, with 4 bases of the junction left unmatched. Germline loops: CDR1 SEHNR, CDR2 FQNEAQ (reference sequence). CDR3 length equals 16 residues. The CDR3 coding sequence is TGTGCCAGCAGCTACGGACTAGCGGGGGGATCAGATACGCAGTATTTT. Encoded protein: CASSYGLAGGSDTQYF. Combining the CDR3 with reference TRBV7-9 and TRBJ2-3 gives the whole variable domain DTGVSQNPRHKITKRGQNVTFRCDPISEHNRLYWYRQTLGQGPEFLTYFQNEAQLEKSRLLSDRFSAERPKGSFSTLEIQRTEQGDSAMYLCASSYGLAGGSDTQYFGPGTRLTVL.

V gene TRBV5-4 combines with J gene TRBJ2-4, with 12 bases that match TRBD2. This CDR3 has 16 residues. V shed 4 bases, J shed 7 bases, and the junction held 9 bases outside the gene matches. Germline V gives CDR1 SGHNT, CDR2 YYREEE (reference sequence). CDR3 nucleotide sequence: TGTGCCAGCAGCGAAGCTAGCGGGGGGGCCGGGAACATTCAGTACTTC. Translation: CASSEASGGAGNIQYF.

In DNA form, the CDR3 reads TGTGCCAGCAGCCGAGGACTAGCGGGGGAGAATGAGCAGTTCTTC. Its translation: CASSRGLAGENEQFF. This chain joins TRBV7-6 and TRBJ2-1; 13 bases agree with TRBD2. The V segment lost 5 bases and the J segment 7 bases; nucleotides outside the gene matches: 5. Per germline, CDR1 SGHVS and CDR2 FNYEAQ. The CDR3 is 15 amino acids.

V is TRBV6-5 and J is TRBJ1-2; D is ambiguous. The germline V and J ends were trimmed by 2 bases and 2 bases, with 12 bases remaining between them. The CDR3 contains 15 residues. The germline gives CDR1 MNHEY, CDR2 SVGAGI. This CDR3 is CASSYGRGLNYGYTF. DNA of the CDR3: TGTGCCAGCAGTTACGGACGGGGATTGAACTATGGCTACACCTTC.

This chain joins TRBV25-1 and TRBJ2-3; D is ambiguous. The ends were cut back, 3 bases at V and 5 bases at J, with 21 bases in the middle. CDR3 length: 17 residues. From germline, CDR1 is MGHDK and CDR2 SYGVNS. The CDR3 DNA reads as TGTGCCAGCAGTGACGGTGACAAGACCTCGGCGCTAGATACGCAGTATTTT. This sequence encodes CASSDGDKTSALDTQYF.

This sequence joins TRBV7-8 and TRBJ2-3; 11 bases are shared with TRBD2. From germline, CDR1 is SGHVS and CDR2 FQNEAQ. J lost 6 bases, V lost 3 bases, and 8 bases had no gene match. This CDR3 is built from 16 residues. CDR3 protein: CASSLNSGGADDTQYF. Here the CDR3 DNA reads TGTGCCAGCAGCTTGAATAGCGGGGGGGCCGATGATACGCAGTATTTT.

The rearrangement uses TRBV5-4 and TRBJ2-3; 11 bases align to TRBD2. Germline-derived CDR1 and CDR2 are SGHNT and YYREEE (reference sequence). The CDR3 has 16 amino acids. With V trimmed by 6 bases and J by 5 bases, 11 bases remained unmatched. The CDR3 nucleotides are TGTGCCAGCACCAAGAAAGTAGCGGGGGGGCTAGATACGCAGTATTTT. Its translation is CASTKKVAGGLDTQYF. The variable domain in full, with the rest retrieved from reference TRBV5-4 and TRBJ2-3, is ETGVTQSPTHLIKTRGQQVTLRCSSQSGHNTVSWYQQALGQGPQFIFQYYREEENGRGNFPPRFSGLQFPNYSSELNVNALELDDSALYLCASTKKVAGGLDTQYFGPGTRLTVL.

This sequence joins TRBV27 and TRBJ2-1; TRBD1 agrees at 8 bases. The V segment lost 6 bases and the J segment 10 bases; nucleotides outside the gene matches: 14. From germline, CDR1 is MNHEY and CDR2 SMNVEV (reference sequence). The length of the CDR3 is 15 residues. DNA for the CDR3: TGTGCCAGCAGGGCCTGGGACAGGACCGTCGGGGAGCAGTTCTTC. Encoded protein: CASRAWDRTVGEQFF.

In its sample, this clone was seen once. This chain links TRBV6-5 with TRBJ1-1; TRBD1 aligns across 11 bases. In germline, CDR1 is MNHEY, CDR2 SVGAGI. The CDR3 covers 13 residues. V shed 2 bases and J 10 bases; nucleotides not matched to a gene: 3. In DNA, the CDR3 is TGTGCCAGCAGTTACGCCGGGACAGGGGGAGCTTTCTTT. It codes for CASSYAGTGGAFF.

This clone came up a few times. The V and J genes are TRBV19 and TRBJ1-2; weak D call: TRBD1 (5 bases). Germline CDR1 LNHDA, CDR2 SQIVND (reference sequence). With 5 bases removed from V and 4 bases from J, the gap between germline ends came to 11 bases. CDR3 length equals 13 residues. The DNA of the CDR3 is TGTGCCAGTAGTCAGGGCAGCGCCTATGGCTACACCTTC. Its protein is CASSQGSAYGYTF.